This T cell receptor (beta chain) was sequenced during a study of blood T cells in healthy people across ages. The CDR3 sequence is 16 residues long. Through a sample-barcoded 5' primer and a J-beta primer mix, a second PCR was run for roughly 6 to 11 cycles. TCRdb reprocessed the 5' RACE reads via MiXCR and lists one record per CDR3 protein. The repertoire holds over 700,000 distinct CDR3 sequences, with about 55% as singletons. The V and J genes are TRBV21-1 and TRBJ2-7; TRBD1 was called by the table and not checked on the DNA. TRBV21-1 is a pseudogene segment. Sequencing input: blood. The origin of this receptor is a man aged 80 or over in good health. DNA of the CDR3: TGTGCCAGCAGCAGGGGGCCTTCTTCCCCCTCCTACGAGCAGTACTTC. This codes for CASSRGPSSPSYEQYF.